The text below deals with one TCR beta chain. The record originates from a study of T cell responses to AZD1222 COVID-19 vaccine. Repertoires were generated with immunoSEQ multiplex PCR, while TCRdb's copy carries only in-frame clones and drops some. Of roughly 140,000 clones listed, around 88% were seen once; the top ten hold around 3.5%. Germline CDR1 is SGDLS and CDR2 is YYNGEE. V was pared by 4 bases and J by 4 bases, with 4 bases of the junction left unmatched. This CDR3 has 13 residues. The sequence came from an adult in good health. V is TRBV9 and J is TRBJ2-5, with 7 bases that match TRBD1. Sequencing used peripheral blood, obtained on day 0 of AZD1222 vaccination. The CDR3 region has the DNA TGTGCCAGCAGCTCACAGGGGCCAGAGACCCAGTACTTC. Translation: CASSSQGPETQYF.